These 5 T cell receptor beta chains share one sample of origin, sequenced in a study of response to subunit inactivated influenza vaccine. Via MiXCR, TCRdb re-called the RT-PCR reads, giving one row per CDR3 protein. The sample has around 180,000 distinct CDR3 sequences, nearly 9.5% seen once; the top ten hold about a tenth. The sequences come from non-naive T cells sorted from PBMCs, collected on the day of vaccination. These receptors all stem from a man aged 45-60 years who received an inactivated influenza vaccine.

Only a few counts were recorded for this clonotype. J is TRBJ2-5 and V is TRBV4-1; 12 positions agree with TRBD2. The V gene's germline CDR1 is MGHRA and CDR2 YSYEKL. This CDR3 contains 16 residues. V was clipped by 4 bases and J by 3 bases; unmatched bases: 6. DNA for the CDR3: TGCGCCAGCAGCCGCAGACTAGCGGGGGCCGAAGAGACCCAGTACTTC. Amino acids: CASSRRLAGAEETQYF.

The table lists this clonotype with many counts. The chain has TRBV20-1 and TRBJ1-6, with TRBD1 matching over 10 bases. The germline V gene encodes CDR1 DFQATT and CDR2 SNEGSKA (reference sequence). Trimming took 6 bases from V and 7 from J; bases not matched to a gene: 6. This CDR3 contains 14 residues. CDR3 DNA: TGCAGTGCAGCCGGGACAGGGGCCAATTCACCCCTCCACTTT. It is translated as CSAAGTGANSPLHF.

The chain carries TRBV5-5 and TRBJ2-1; TRBD2 aligns across 8 bases. The CDR3 is 18 residues long. Germline trimming cut 0 bases from V and 7 bases from J; bases unmatched to any gene: 15. CDR1 and CDR2 from the germline V gene are SGHKS and YYEKEE (reference sequence). CDR3 coding DNA: TGTGCCAGCAGCTTGGCCCCGGGAGGGCCAGGATATAGGAATGAGCAGTTCTTC. Encoded protein: CASSLAPGGPGYRNEQFF.

This clonotype was counted a few times. The DNA for the CDR3 is TGTGCCAGCAGCAAGTCTAGCGGGCGGGCCTACAATGAGCAGTTCTTC. Encoded protein: CASSKSSGRAYNEQFF. J is TRBJ2-1 and V is TRBV5-4; 8 bases map to TRBD2. The ends lost 4 bases at V and 2 bases at J; junction bases unmatched: 8. The CDR3 length is 16 residues. Germline V gives CDR1 SGHNT, CDR2 YYREEE (reference sequence). Complete variable domain (other parts from reference TRBV5-4 and TRBJ2-1): ETGVTQSPTHLIKTRGQQVTLRCSSQSGHNTVSWYQQALGQGPQFIFQYYREEENGRGNFPPRFSGLQFPNYSSELNVNALELDDSALYLCASSKSSGRAYNEQFFGPGTRLTVL.

This clonotype came up many times. V gene TRBV24-1 combines with J gene TRBJ2-2; 7 bases line up with TRBD1. Germline CDR1 is KGHDR and CDR2 is SFDVKD. J was trimmed by 3 bases and V by 5 bases; bases with no gene match: 5. The CDR3 totals 15 residues. DNA of the CDR3: TGTGCCACCAGTGTTGCGACAGGGTACACCGGGGAGCTGTTTTTT. Translation: CATSVATGYTGELFF.